These 10 T cell receptor beta chains were all obtained from the same sample, sequenced in a study of spatial heterogeneity in lung cancer. Study conclusions and caveats: Mutation counts in tumors were tracked by counts of expanded intratumoral alpha and beta TCRs.

No cognate antigen is known for these TCRs. Time point defined: sample taken at primary tumor resection. A single record per CDR3 protein comes from TCRdb applying MiXCR to the 5' RACE reads. This table has about 3,500 distinct CDR3 sequences, 8.3% appearing once. Specimen: lung tumor tissue, collected at surgery. The receptors originated from a male donor with early-stage non-small cell lung cancer.

This clonotype was detected many times. The rearrangement uses TRBV28 and TRBJ2-7; tentatively, D is TRBD1 (6 bases). Germline CDR1 reads MDHEN; CDR2 reads SYDVKM. The CDR3 covers 16 residues. V lost 2 bases and J lost 1, with 15 bases in between. The DNA for the CDR3 is TGTGCCAGCAGTTTACAAGCCGCACAGGGTTCCTACGAGCAGTACTTC. It translates to CASSLQAAQGSYEQYF.

In its sample, this clonotype is medium-sized. The V and J genes are TRBV7-9 and TRBJ1-1, with D uncertain. CDR3 length: 13 amino acids. V lost 3 bases and J 0 bases, leaving 5 bases between the germline ends. Germline V gene lookup returns CDR1 SEHNR and CDR2 FQNEAQ (reference sequence). The CDR3 sequence is CASSFSVNTEAFF. Written as DNA, the CDR3 is TGTGCCAGCAGCTTTTCGGTGAACACTGAAGCTTTCTTT. Full variable domain (remainder filled in from reference TRBV7-9 and TRBJ1-1): DTGVSQNPRHKITKRGQNVTFRCDPISEHNRLYWYRQTLGQGPEFLTYFQNEAQLEKSRLLSDRFSAERPKGSFSTLEIQRTEQGDSAMYLCASSFSVNTEAFFGQGTRLTVV.

Within the sample, this clonotype is medium-sized. The V call is TRBV12-3 or TRBV12-4, the J call TRBJ1-4; possibly TRBD1 for D (6 bases). V gave up 6 bases and J gave up 5 bases, with 16 bases separating them. This CDR3 contains 15 residues. Here the CDR3 reads CASSLQQGKNEKLFF. The CDR3 DNA follows: TGTGCCAGCAGCCTACAACAGGGAAAGAATGAAAAACTGTTTTTT.

In its sample, this clonotype was seen many times. The gene calls are TRBV29-1 and TRBJ1-2; possible D gene TRBD1, 6 bases. Trimming pared 3 bases from V and 4 bases from J, leaving 18 bases between. The CDR3 runs 15 residues. Germline CDR1 is SQVTM and CDR2 is ANQGSEA. The CDR3 region has the DNA TGCAGCGTTGATCGCGGACAGCCTGGAATCTATGGCTACACCTTC. It translates to CSVDRGQPGIYGYTF.

In its sample, this clonotype ranks as medium-sized. The chain combines TRBV15 with TRBJ2-5; D may be TRBD1 (6 bases). Trimming shortened V by 3 bases and J by 2 bases, and 13 bases separated the two germline ends. The CDR3 contains 15 residues. The germline gives CDR1 LNHNV, CDR2 YYDKDF (reference sequence). This CDR3 is CATSSQGHVQETQYF. The CDR3 region has the DNA TGTGCCACCAGCAGCCAGGGACATGTACAAGAGACCCAGTACTTC.

By its share, this clonotype is medium-sized. This rearrangement joins TRBV12-3 or TRBV12-4 to TRBJ1-5, with 9 bases that match TRBD1. This CDR3 spans 15 amino acids. V was pared by 6 bases and J by 7 bases, with 10 bases of the junction left unmatched. CDR3 coding DNA: TGTGCCAGCAGCATCACAGGGGGCGCAGGGCAGCCCCAGCATTTT. Amino acid sequence: CASSITGGAGQPQHF.

Ten or more counts support this clonotype. This chain links TRBV19 with TRBJ1-4; D is ambiguous. This CDR3 spans 11 amino acids. V shed 3 bases and J shed 5 bases, with 1 base lying between them. Germline V gives CDR1 LNHDA, CDR2 SQIVND (reference sequence). Here the CDR3 reads CASSMNEKLFF. As DNA, the CDR3 is TGTGCCAGTAGTATGAATGAAAAACTGTTTTTT.

The chain couples TRBV20-1 to TRBJ2-1; 7 bases are shared with TRBD2. V was pared by 4 bases and J by 10 bases, with 10 bases of the junction left unmatched. Germline V CDR1 and CDR2: DFQATT, SNEGSKA (reference sequence). This CDR3 contains 13 residues. The CDR3 sequence is CSAIRSGNREQFF. The CDR3 DNA reads as TGCAGTGCTATTAGGAGCGGGAATCGCGAGCAGTTCTTC.

In its sample, this clonotype was seen many times. The genes are TRBV5-1 and TRBJ2-7; D is perhaps TRBD1 (5 bases). CDR3 length equals 14 residues. V was trimmed by 4 bases and J by 4 bases, leaving 15 bases between them. Germline lookup yields CDR1 SGHRS and CDR2 YFSETQ. The CDR3 protein is CASSLLWGWYEQYF. For the CDR3, the DNA is TGCGCCAGCAGCCTCTTGTGGGGCTGGTACGAGCAGTACTTC.

This clonotype was counted ten times or more. The V gene is TRBV10-3, the J gene TRBJ1-5; D is possibly TRBD1 (5 bases). Germline V CDR1 and CDR2: ENHRY, SYGVKD. CDR3 size: 13 residues. Between the trimmed V and J ends, which lost 11 bases and 0 bases, there was a span of 11 bases. CDR3 bases: TGTGCCTCGTCAGGGAATAGCAATCAGCCCCAGCATTTT. This encodes CASSGNSNQPQHF.